Following are 16 T cell receptor gamma chains from one sample sequenced in a study of gamma-delta chains in newborns, infants, children. TCRdb processed the reads again with the CATT caller. The sample gives 1,400 to 1,500 gamma-chain clones, roughly 3.3% of which show up once; about 35% is in the top ten. The sample was blood. The origin of the receptors is a child who was a newborn, infant or young child, either healthy, febrile or measles-vaccinated (not recorded which).

This clone has just a few counts. Just one base apart from a much larger clone, this may be a read error. This chain joins TRGV3 and TRGJ1 or TRGJ2. The CDR3 sequence is 12 residues long. CDR1 is VTNTFY, CDR2 YDVSTARD, per germline (reference sequence). DNA for the CDR3: TGTACCACCTGGGACCGTTATTATAAGAAACTCTTT. Residues: CTTWDRYYKKLF.

This clone has only a few counts. This sample also contains other DNA sequences that code for the same CDR3. The chain is built from TRGV8 and TRGJP1. CDR1 VENAVY and CDR2 YDSYNSRV come from the germline V gene. There are 15 residues in the CDR3. V shed 1 base and J 1 base; nucleotides not matched to a gene: 3. The CDR3 spells CATWDRLTTGWFKIF. CDR3 nucleotides: TGTGCCACCTGGGATAGACTTACCACTGGTTGGTTCAAGATATTT.

As concerns this clone: A far more abundant clone sits one base away, making this likely a read error. Additional DNA sequences in this sample encode the identical CDR3. The chain employs TRGV9 and TRGJ1 or TRGJ2. The junction had 9 bases not matched to a gene; V was cut back by 0 bases and J by 7 bases. Germline V gene sequence: CDR1 GITISATS, CDR2 ISYDGTV (reference sequence). The CDR3 totals 14 residues. CDR3 in DNA: TGTGCCTTGTGGGAGGTGCAATTCTGCTATAAGAAACTCTTT. It codes for CALWEVQFCYKKLF.

This clone is medium-sized within its sample. Other DNA sequences of this sample code for an identical CDR3. The J gene is TRGJP, the V gene TRGV9. This CDR3 has 15 amino acids. V lost 4 bases and J lost 6; bases outside the gene matches: 3. Germline V CDR1 and CDR2: GITISATS, ISYDGTV (reference sequence). CDR3 region: CALWDLELGKKIKVF. The CDR3, as DNA: TGTGCCTTGTGGGACCTAGAGTTGGGCAAAAAAATCAAGGTATTT.

By proportion, this clone is large. In the same sample, other DNA sequences code for this CDR3. The chain joins TRGV9 to TRGJP. The germline V gene has CDR1 GITISATS and CDR2 ISYDGTV (reference sequence). The CDR3 has 16 residues. The ends lost 3 bases at V and 4 bases at J; junction bases unmatched: 3. The CDR3 DNA reads TGTGCCTTGTGGGAGAAACAAGAGTTGGGCAAAAAAATCAAGGTATTT. This sequence encodes CALWEKQELGKKIKVF.

This clone is labeled as medium-sized. A much more abundant neighbour one base away suggests this may be a read error. This chain uses TRGV9 with TRGJP. Germline V gives CDR1 GITISATS, CDR2 ISYDGTV (reference sequence). With V trimmed by 5 bases and J by 5 bases, 3 bases remained unmatched. This CDR3 has 15 residues. The CDR3 sequence: CALWGEELGKKIKVF. The CDR3 nucleotides read TGTGCCTTGTGGGGGGAAGAGTTGGGCAAAAAAATCAAGGTATTT.

On this clone itself: A clone one base away is much larger, so this may be a read error. The chain couples TRGV9 to TRGJP. Germline values: CDR1 GITISATS, CDR2 ISYDGTV (reference sequence). The CDR3 is 18 residues long. In DNA, the CDR3 is TGTGCCTTGTGGGAGCCGCGCTGGGGAGAGTTGGGCAAAAAAATCAGGGTATTT. Translating gives CALWEPRWGELGKKIRVF.

On this clone itself: The protein given by TCRdb reflects a much larger clone and differs at residue 14 from this DNA's translation, likely from a read error; the protein shown is the DNA's translation. The chain couples TRGV9 to TRGJP. Per the germline V gene, CDR1 is GITISATS and CDR2 is ISYDGTV (reference sequence). This CDR3 has 16 residues. CDR3 protein: CALWEVLELGKKIEVF. The CDR3 DNA is TGTGCCTTGTGGGAGGTGCTCGAGTTGGGCAAAAAAATCGAGGTATTT.

Only a few counts were recorded for this clone. A much larger clone lies one base from this, so it may be a read error. This rearrangement joins TRGV2 to TRGJP2. The CDR3 is made up of 12 amino acids. The germline CDR1 and CDR2 sequences are EGSNGY and YDSYNSKV. The CDR3 loop is CASWDGPRIKTF. DNA of the CDR3: TGTGCCTCCTGGGACGGGCCGAGGATCAAGACGTTT.

This clone was counted only a few times. A much larger clone lies a single base off, so this may be a read error. The sample contains more than one DNA sequence encoding this CDR3. This chain links TRGV4 with TRGJP1. From germline, CDR1 is EGSTGY and CDR2 YDSYTSSV. This CDR3 is built from 12 residues. CDR3 DNA: TGCGCCACCTGGGATTCTGGTTGGTTCAAGATATTT. Encoded protein: CATWDSGWFKIF.

Judged by abundance, this clone is medium-sized. This may be a read error: a much more frequent sequence differs by one nucleotide. The sample has other DNA sequences that encode this CDR3 too. The chain uses TRGV9 and TRGJP. Germline CDR1 and CDR2: GITISATS and ISYDGTV (reference sequence). The CDR3 loop spans 15 amino acids. Trimming took 4 bases from V and 6 from J; bases not matched to a gene: 3. CDR3 DNA: TGTGCCTTGTGGGAAGTAGAGTTGGGCAAAAAAATCAAGGTATTT. Encoded protein: CALWEVELGKKIKVF.

This clone is large (0.1 to 1%) by share. This may come from a read error, since a much larger clone is one base off. V gene TRGV9 combines with J gene TRGJP. V shed 5 bases, J shed 2 bases, and the junction held 0 bases outside the gene matches. CDR3 size: 15 residues. Germline V gene data show CDR1 as GITISATS and CDR2 as ISYDGTV (reference sequence). CDR3 sequence (DNA): TGTGCCTTGTGGGGGCAAGAGTTGGGCAAAAAAATCAAGGTATTT. It encodes CALWGQELGKKIKVF.

This clone is judged medium-sized. The same CDR3 arises from other DNA sequences in this sample as well. The chain links TRGV9 to TRGJP. In germline, CDR1 is GITISATS, CDR2 ISYDGTV (reference sequence). The length of the CDR3 is 16 residues. V gave up 0 bases and J gave up 9 bases; unmatched junction bases: 5. The CDR3 DNA sequence: TGTGCCTTGTGGGAGGTGCAGCGGTTGGGCAAAAAAATCAAGGTATTT. This translates into CALWEVQRLGKKIKVF.

The genes are TRGV2 and TRGJ1 or TRGJ2. The V gene's germline CDR1 is EGSNGY and CDR2 YDSYNSKV. The CDR3 is made up of 13 amino acids. Trimming at V came to 0 bases and at J to 4 bases, leaving 3 bases not matched to a gene. In nucleotides, the CDR3 is TGTGCCACCTGGGACGGGCCGTATTATAAGAAACTCTTT. Its protein is CATWDGPYYKKLF.

Regarding this clone: A single base separates this from a much larger clone, so it may be a read error. The chain joins TRGV4 to TRGJ1 or TRGJ2. The CDR3 contains 12 residues. The germline V gene encodes CDR1 EGSTGY and CDR2 YDSYTSSV. Trimming cost V 2 bases and J 5 bases; bases outside gene matches: 3. CDR3 sequence (DNA): TGTGCCACCTGGGATGCGAATTATAAGAAACTCTTT. It yields the protein CATWDANYKKLF.

Comments on this clone: This may arise from a read error, as a much more abundant clone is one base away. This sample includes further DNA sequences coding for the same CDR3. This rearrangement joins TRGV3 to TRGJ1 or TRGJ2. Germline V CDR1 and CDR2: VTNTFY, YDVSTARD (reference sequence). The CDR3 consists of 13 residues. CDR3 nucleotide sequence: TGCGCCACCTGGGACAGGAATTATTATAAGAAACTCTTT. It yields the protein CATWDRNYYKKLF.